The next 20 T cell receptor beta chains were all read from a single sample in a study of T cell responses to AZD1222 COVID-19 vaccine. Data came from immunoSEQ multiplex PCR; TCRdb stores just in-frame clones and leaves some out. The table records some 81,000 clones, approximately 83% of them present only once. This sample comprised peripheral blood, obtained 28 days after the second AZD1222 dose. The origin of the receptors is an adult who received the AZD1222 COVID-19 vaccine.

The chain links TRBV28 to TRBJ1-2, with a weak D call TRBD1 (6 bases). CDR3 size: 13 residues. With 3 bases removed from V and 4 bases from J, the gap between germline ends came to 9 bases. CDR1 MDHEN and CDR2 SYDVKM come from the germline V gene. The CDR3 reads CASSLGGRYGYTF. CDR3 sequence (DNA): TGTGCCAGCAGTTTGGGGGGGCGCTATGGCTACACCTTC.

This clone has only one observation. The chain employs TRBV28 and TRBJ2-4; no clear D gene. The last part of the DNA fits TRBJ2-7 better; the J call may be wrong. The germline CDR1 and CDR2 sequences are MDHEN and SYDVKM. The CDR3 sequence is 12 residues long. CDR3 sequence (DNA): TGTGCCAGCAGTGGCCAGATCTACGAGCAGTACTTC. This codes for CASSGQIYEQYF.

The chain carries TRBV7-2 and TRBJ1-1; D gene uncertain. V was pared by 0 bases and J by 2 bases, with 10 bases between. Germline V gives CDR1 SGHTA, CDR2 FQGNSA. The CDR3 totals 15 residues. The CDR3 loop is CASSLAPVANTEAFF. CDR3 nucleotide sequence: TGTGCCAGCAGCTTAGCGCCGGTAGCAAACACTGAAGCTTTCTTT.

This sequence joins TRBV9 and TRBJ1-2; no clear D gene. There are 15 residues in the CDR3. Trimming stripped 1 base from V and 5 bases from J, with 15 bases between. Germline CDR1 reads SGDLS; CDR2 reads YYNGEE. The CDR3 is CASSVSGSIYYGYTF. The CDR3 bases are TGTGCCAGCAGCGTATCGGGGTCTATTTATTATGGCTACACCTTC.

This chain joins TRBV15 and TRBJ1-4; D unclear. V was clipped by 3 bases and J by 8 bases, with 19 bases between them. This CDR3 comprises 16 residues. CDR1 is LNHNV, CDR2 YYDKDF, per germline (reference sequence). DNA of the CDR3: TGTGCCACCAGCAGGCTGATTAACCGGGAACGCGAAAAACTGTTTTTT. It yields the protein CATSRLINREREKLFF. Full variable domain (rest looked up from reference TRBV15 and TRBJ1-4): DAMVIQNPRYQVTQFGKPVTLSCSQTLNHNVMYWYQQKSSQAPKLLFHYYDKDFNNEADTPDNFQSRRPNTSFCFLDIRSPGLGDTAMYLCATSRLINREREKLFFGSGTQLSVL.

Written as DNA, the CDR3 is TGTGCCGTTGGACTAGCGGCGAACACCGGGGAGCTGTTTTTT. Protein: CAVGLAANTGELFF. The rearrangement joins TRBV14 to TRBJ2-2, with 10 bases aligning to TRBD2. Germline trimming cut 11 bases from V and 0 bases from J; bases unmatched to any gene: 3. The CDR3 loop spans 14 amino acids. The V gene's germline CDR1 is SGHDN and CDR2 FVKESK.

This clone was recorded many times. The sample carries other DNA sequences with the same CDR3. The genes are TRBV11-3 and TRBJ2-2, with D possibly being TRBD1 (6 bases). This CDR3 is built from 14 residues. Trimming cost V 0 bases and J 5 bases, with 7 bases left between them. Germline assignment: CDR1 SGHNT and CDR2 YENEEA. CDR3 in DNA: TGTGCCAGCAGCTTAGAGGGGGCAACCGGGGAGCTGTTTTTT. As protein: CASSLEGATGELFF.

This clone was seen only once. The chain combines TRBV9 with TRBJ1-1; 9 bases align to TRBD1. Germline V gives CDR1 SGDLS, CDR2 YYNGEE. This CDR3 is built from 17 residues. After removal of 4 bases from V and 0 bases from J, the junction contained 10 bases not matched to a gene. In nucleotides, the CDR3 is TGTGCCAGCAGCCTCCGGGACAGGGAGAGGGTGAACACTGAAGCTTTCTTT. Amino acids: CASSLRDRERVNTEAFF.

The chain employs TRBV11-2 and TRBJ2-7; D possibly corresponds to TRBD1 (5 bases). Germline CDR1 is SGHAT and CDR2 is FQNNGV. The CDR3 totals 15 residues. Trimming left V 5 bases short and J 5 bases short, with 19 bases between. The CDR3 loop reads CASSPRPRTDNEQYF. The CDR3 nucleotides are TGTGCCAGCAGCCCCCGCCCGAGGACGGACAACGAGCAGTACTTC.

Only one count was recorded for this clone. The V call is TRBV6-6, the J call TRBJ1-3; D is ambiguous. The length of the CDR3 is 16 residues. Germline CDR1 and CDR2: MNHNY and SVGAGI (reference sequence). The ends were cut back, 5 bases at V and 0 bases at J, with 14 bases in the middle. The CDR3 bases are TGTGCCAGCAGTCCTCCGGTAAGACGCTCTGGAAACACCATATATTTT. It codes for CASSPPVRRSGNTIYF.

This chain uses TRBV11-2 with TRBJ1-3, with 7 bases identical to TRBD1. This CDR3 has 14 residues. Unmatched junction bases numbered 2, after V lost 2 bases and J lost 4 bases. Germline lookup yields CDR1 SGHAT and CDR2 FQNNGV. The CDR3 here is CASSLRQGGNTIYF. CDR3 bases: TGTGCCAGCAGCTTAAGACAGGGAGGAAACACCATATATTTT.

J is TRBJ2-6 and V is TRBV19, with D perhaps TRBD1 (6 bases). Trimming pared 3 bases from V and 0 bases from J, leaving 15 bases between. The V gene's germline CDR1 is LNHDA and CDR2 SQIVND (reference sequence). CDR3 length: 18 residues. CDR3 DNA: TGTGCCAGTAGTATCGCTCCCGGACAGATCTCTGGGGCCAACGTCCTGACTTTC. Residues: CASSIAPGQISGANVLTF.

V usage is TRBV2 and J usage is TRBJ1-5; a weak D match, TRBD1 (6 bases). Germline CDR1 and CDR2: SNHLY and FYNNEI. The CDR3 sequence is 16 residues long. Trimming shortened V by 1 base and J by 1 base, and 11 bases separated the two germline ends. The CDR3 bases are TGTGCCAGCAGTGAAGGACAGGCGGAAAGCAATCAGCCCCAGCATTTT. Protein sequence: CASSEGQAESNQPQHF.

The chain joins TRBV7-9 to TRBJ1-1, with a tentative D call TRBD1 (5 bases). The CDR3 is made up of 14 amino acids. Germline values: CDR1 SEHNR, CDR2 FQNEAQ (reference sequence). V lost 0 bases, J lost 6 bases, and 11 bases lay in between. Here the CDR3 DNA reads TGTGCCAGCAGCTTAGCAGGGGAAATCGCTGAAGCTTTCTTT. This translates into CASSLAGEIAEAFF.

The chain couples TRBV12-3 or TRBV12-4 to TRBJ1-2; D is ambiguous. The CDR3 loop spans 12 amino acids. V was shortened by 3 bases and J by 0 bases, with 2 bases between the two germline ends. The CDR3 nucleotides read TGTGCCAGCAGTTTCACTAACTATGGCTACACCTTC. As protein: CASSFTNYGYTF.

This rearrangement joins TRBV5-1 to TRBJ2-1, with 9 bases matching TRBD2. CDR1 and CDR2 from the germline V gene are SGHRS and YFSETQ. The ends lost 4 bases at V and 0 bases at J; junction bases unmatched: 11. The CDR3 length is 18 residues. This CDR3 is CASSPDWTSEISYNEQFF. In nucleotides, the CDR3 is TGCGCCAGCAGCCCTGACTGGACTAGCGAGATCTCCTACAATGAGCAGTTCTTC.

The chain links TRBV7-4 to TRBJ1-1; TRBD1 matches at 9 bases. The length of the CDR3 is 17 residues. Germline V gene data show CDR1 as SGHVT and CDR2 as SQSDAQ. V lost 3 bases and J lost 3; bases outside the gene matches: 11. DNA of the CDR3: TGTGCCAGCAGCTTCCCCGGGACAGGGTCTCAGGACACTGAAGCTTTCTTT. Translating it yields CASSFPGTGSQDTEAFF.

This chain uses TRBV7-2 with TRBJ1-2; D is ambiguous. CDR1 and CDR2 from the germline V gene are SGHTA and FQGNSA. CDR3 length: 13 amino acids. The V and J ends lost 1 base and 1 base respectively, with 4 bases between them. CDR3 amino acids: CASSLGINYGYTF. The CDR3 DNA is TGTGCCAGCAGCTTAGGAATTAACTATGGCTACACCTTC.

CDR3 amino acids: CASSPSGADTEAFF. The DNA of the CDR3 is TGTGCCAGCTCACCTTCAGGGGCGGACACTGAAGCTTTCTTT. V and J are TRBV18 and TRBJ1-1; D might be TRBD1 (6 bases). The CDR3 runs 14 residues. Germline V gene sequence: CDR1 KGHSH, CDR2 LQKENI. V was trimmed by 3 bases and J by 3 bases, leaving 11 bases between them.

The CDR3 nucleotides read TGTGCCAGCAGCGTTAGCGGTAGCTCCTACAATGAGCAGTTCTTC. Translated: CASSVSGSSYNEQFF. J is TRBJ2-1 and V is TRBV9; a possible D gene is TRBD2 (6 bases). CDR3 length: 15 residues. Trimming removed 2 bases from V and 0 bases from J, with 9 bases in between. CDR1 is SGDLS, CDR2 YYNGEE, per germline.